What follows are 32 T cell receptor beta chains derived from one specimen sequenced in a study of T-cell memory formation after mild COVID-19. TCRdb analysed the 5' RACE reads with MiXCR anew, one entry per CDR3 protein. This sample has 450,000 or so distinct CDR3 sequences; 20% to 30% occur once, and the top ten carry about an eighth. The sequenced sample was PBMCs or a T cell subset sorted from them (not recorded which). These receptors came from an adult woman who had mild COVID-19 (a few samples of this study predate the infection). Cell type and time point are not known.

This sequence joins TRBV7-9 and TRBJ2-7; 11 nucleotides match TRBD1. Germline V gene sequence: CDR1 SEHNR, CDR2 FQNEAQ (reference sequence). Trimming removed 5 bases from V and 2 bases from J; junction bases left unmatched: 5. This CDR3 is 15 amino acids long. The CDR3 sequence: CASSPRDRGAYEQYF. CDR3 coding DNA: TGTGCCAGCAGCCCTCGGGACAGGGGGGCCTACGAGCAGTACTTC.

Details on this clonotype: The junction does not match germline at one end; this may be a read error. The V and J genes are TRBV7-8 and TRBJ2-1; D is possibly TRBD2 (6 bases). CDR1 and CDR2 (germline): SGHVS, FQNEAQ. This CDR3 is 16 amino acids long. Written as DNA, the CDR3 is TGTGCCAGCAGCTTTGGAGGGACGGAGACCTACAATGAGCAGTTCTTT. Its translation: CASSFGGTETYNEQFF.

This clonotype was counted between two and nine times. J is TRBJ2-4 and V is TRBV6-1; TRBD1 aligns across 7 bases. This CDR3 has 14 amino acids. V trimming: 4 bases; J trimming: 4 bases; junction bases outside the gene matches: 4. Germline lookup yields CDR1 MNHNS and CDR2 SASEGT. CDR3 bases: TGTGCCAGCAGTGGGAACAGGGGAAAAAACATTCAGTACTTC. Amino acids: CASSGNRGKNIQYF.

V usage is TRBV20-1 and J usage is TRBJ2-7; D is perhaps TRBD1 (6 bases). Germline V lookup: CDR1 DFQATT, CDR2 SNEGSKA (reference sequence). This CDR3 is built from 17 residues. V lost 4 bases and J 3 bases, leaving 25 bases between the germline ends. CDR3 in amino acids: CSANLPGPGTLVYEQYF. CDR3 DNA: TGCAGTGCTAATCTACCGGGACCCGGGACATTAGTCTACGAGCAGTACTTC.

The chain carries TRBV29-1 and TRBJ1-1, with a weak D call TRBD1 (6 bases). The CDR3 totals 13 residues. The V gene's germline CDR1 is SQVTM and CDR2 ANQGSEA. The V gene lost 6 bases and the J gene lost 4 bases, with 15 bases spanning the gap. The CDR3 region has the DNA TGCAGCGTCGCACAGGGCGGGGGCACTGAAGCTTTCTTT. Its translation: CSVAQGGGTEAFF.

CDR3 residues: CASSPLGEGEQYF. The CDR3 DNA is TGTGCCAGCAGCCCATTGGGGGAGGGCGAGCAGTACTTC. V gene TRBV7-9 combines with J gene TRBJ2-7; TRBD2 aligns across 7 bases. CDR1 is SEHNR, CDR2 FQNEAQ, per germline (reference sequence). The junction had 7 bases not matched to a gene; V was cut back by 5 bases and J by 6 bases. This CDR3 has 13 residues.

V usage is TRBV7-6 and J usage is TRBJ1-1; D is perhaps TRBD1 (5 bases). CDR3 length: 16 residues. V lost 1 base to trimming and J lost 2 bases, with 14 bases between them. Germline CDR1 and CDR2: SGHVS and FNYEAQ. DNA of the CDR3: TGTGCCAGCAGCTTAGAGCCAGGGCCCGGTAACACTGAAGCTTTCTTT. Translation: CASSLEPGPGNTEAFF. The full variable domain, with the rest looked up from reference TRBV7-6 and TRBJ1-1, is GAGVSQSPRYKVTKRGQDVALRCDPISGHVSLYWYRQALGQGPEFLTYFNYEAQQDKSGLPNDRFSAERPEGSISTLTIQRTEQRDSAMYRCASSLEPGPGNTEAFFGQGTRLTVV.

V and J are TRBV20-1 and TRBJ2-7, with D perhaps TRBD2 (5 bases). Deletions cut 6 bases from V and 0 bases from J, with 12 bases between. Germline V gene lookup returns CDR1 DFQATT and CDR2 SNEGSKA (reference sequence). The CDR3 runs 13 residues. This CDR3 is CSAPYGVSYEQYF. CDR3 sequence (DNA): TGCAGTGCCCCGTACGGGGTCTCCTACGAGCAGTACTTC.

This clonotype was detected only a few times. J is TRBJ1-2 and V is TRBV20-1; D remains ambiguous. The germline V and J ends were trimmed by 0 bases and 0 bases, with 5 bases remaining between them. Germline V gene sequence: CDR1 DFQATT, CDR2 SNEGSKA (reference sequence). The CDR3 spans 13 residues. The CDR3: CSAREQSNYGYTF. CDR3 DNA sequence: TGCAGTGCTAGAGAGCAATCTAACTATGGCTACACCTTC.

The chain recombines TRBV30 with TRBJ2-7; 7 nucleotides align to TRBD1. Unmatched junction bases numbered 10, after V lost 7 bases and J lost 1 base. The V gene's germline CDR1 is GTSNPN and CDR2 SVGIG (reference sequence). The CDR3 runs to 14 residues. Here the CDR3 reads CASTFRDSSYEQYF. The DNA for the CDR3 is TGTGCCTCGACTTTCCGGGACAGTTCCTACGAGCAGTACTTC.

The V gene is TRBV19, the J gene TRBJ2-5; tentatively, D is TRBD1 (5 bases). V shed 3 bases and J shed 1 base, with 6 bases lying between them. Germline V gene lookup returns CDR1 LNHDA and CDR2 SQIVND (reference sequence). The CDR3 consists of 13 residues. This chain's CDR3 is CASSMGLQETQYF. CDR3 sequence (DNA): TGTGCCAGTAGTATGGGGCTCCAAGAGACCCAGTACTTC.

This clonotype has more than one count but fewer than ten. The rearrangement links TRBV29-1 to TRBJ2-7; 10 nucleotides align to TRBD2. The CDR3 has 14 amino acids. Germline V lookup: CDR1 SQVTM, CDR2 ANQGSEA. The ends lost 3 bases at V and 4 bases at J; junction bases unmatched: 6. The CDR3 region is CSVESSGSTYEQYF. DNA for the CDR3: TGCAGCGTTGAGTCTAGCGGGAGCACGTACGAGCAGTACTTC.

The J gene is TRBJ2-2, the V gene TRBV7-2, with unresolved D. This CDR3 comprises 15 residues. Deletions cut 5 bases from V and 3 bases from J, with 13 bases between. Germline V gene sequence: CDR1 SGHTA, CDR2 FQGNSA. CDR3: CASSAGGPYTGELFF. The CDR3 DNA reads as TGTGCCAGCAGCGCTGGCGGTCCGTACACCGGGGAGCTGTTTTTT. The full variable domain, with the rest looked up from reference TRBV7-2 and TRBJ2-2, is GAGVSQSPSNKVTEKGKDVELRCDPISGHTALYWYRQSLGQGLEFLIYFQGNSAPDKSGLPSDRFSAERTGGSVSTLTIQRTQQEDSAVYLCASSAGGPYTGELFFGEGSRLTVL.

CDR3 amino acids: CASSFGRNTGELFF. CDR3 sequence (DNA): TGTGCCAGCAGCTTCGGACGGAACACCGGGGAGCTGTTTTTT. The chain is built from TRBV3-1 and TRBJ2-2; D gene unclear. V lost 5 bases and J 1 base, leaving 8 bases between the germline ends. Germline V lookup: CDR1 LGHDT, CDR2 YNNKEL (reference sequence). The CDR3 is made up of 14 amino acids.

This chain connects TRBV11-2 to TRBJ2-1; D possibly corresponds to TRBD2 (5 bases). V was pared by 0 bases and J by 6 bases, with 12 bases between. This CDR3 contains 15 residues. Per germline, CDR1 SGHAT and CDR2 FQNNGV. The CDR3 loop reads CASSLENAGPNEQFF. DNA of the CDR3: TGTGCCAGCAGCTTAGAGAATGCGGGTCCCAATGAGCAGTTCTTC. The full variable domain, rest sourced from reference TRBV11-2 and TRBJ2-1, is EAGVAQSPRYKIIEKRQSVAFWCNPISGHATLYWYQQILGQGPKLLIQFQNNGVVDDSQLPKDRFSAERLKGVDSTLKIQPAKLEDSAVYLCASSLENAGPNEQFFGPGTRLTVL.

The CDR3 DNA reads TGTGCCAGCAGCTTAACCGGGGCGGGGGCCCGGGCCACAGATACGCAGTATTTT. Protein product: CASSLTGAGARATDTQYF. The V gene is TRBV7-3, the J gene TRBJ2-3; perhaps TRBD2 as D (7 bases). V gave up 0 bases and J gave up 2 bases, with 18 bases separating them. CDR1 and CDR2 from the germline V gene are SGHTA and FQGTGA. The CDR3 spans 18 residues.

The chain carries TRBV7-2 and TRBJ2-3; 15 positions match TRBD2. Germline CDR1 and CDR2: SGHTA and FQGNSA. CDR3 size: 17 residues. J lost 5 bases, V lost 4 bases, and 7 bases had no gene match. For the CDR3, the DNA is TGTGCCAGCAGCTCTGGACTAGCGGGAGGGTACCTAGATACGCAGTATTTT. It codes for CASSSGLAGGYLDTQYF.

The genes are TRBV7-2 and TRBJ2-1; 9 bases fit TRBD2. This CDR3 contains 15 residues. Trimming cost V 5 bases and J 7 bases; bases outside gene matches: 9. Germline assignment: CDR1 SGHTA and CDR2 FQGNSA. The CDR3 DNA follows: TGTGCCAGCAGCCCTATGGGGGCGGGAGGGAATGAGCAGTTCTTC. Translating it yields CASSPMGAGGNEQFF.

This rearrangement joins TRBV7-2 to TRBJ2-1, with 8 bases that match TRBD2. V lost 3 bases to trimming and J lost 9 bases; unmatched junction nucleotides: 4. The CDR3 runs 13 residues. Germline CDR1 reads SGHTA; CDR2 reads FQGNSA. CDR3: CASSFREGSEQFF. The CDR3 DNA follows: TGTGCCAGCAGCTTCCGGGAGGGCAGTGAGCAGTTCTTC.

Only a few counts were recorded for this clonotype. The chain joins TRBV12-3 or TRBV12-4 to TRBJ2-6; TRBD1 is a possible D gene (5 bases). The CDR3 is 14 amino acids. Trimming left V 6 bases short and J 3 bases short, with 9 bases between. CDR3 in amino acids: CASRQGGGANVLTF. Written as DNA, the CDR3 is TGTGCCAGCAGGCAGGGTGGTGGGGCCAACGTCCTGACTTTC.

This clonotype was counted a few times. The chain combines TRBV30 with TRBJ1-5; possible D gene TRBD1, 6 bases. Germline V gene data show CDR1 as GTSNPN and CDR2 as SVGIG (reference sequence). The V end lost 0 bases, the J end lost 4 bases, and 13 bases lay between the germline ends. This CDR3 contains 15 residues. The CDR3 loop reads CAWSVMTGANQPQHF. The CDR3 coding sequence is TGTGCCTGGAGTGTTATGACAGGCGCGAATCAGCCCCAGCATTTT. The full variable domain, its missing parts supplied by reference TRBV30 and TRBJ1-5, is SQTIHQWPATLVQPVGSPLSLECTVEGTSNPNLYWYRQAAGRGLQLLFYSVGIGQISSEVPQNLSASRPQDRQFILSSKKLLLSDSGFYLCAWSVMTGANQPQHFGDGTRLSIL.

The chain carries TRBV20-1 and TRBJ2-1, with no clear D. The CDR3 extends over 12 amino acids. V was cut by 3 bases and J by 9 bases, with 12 bases left in between. Germline lookup yields CDR1 DFQATT and CDR2 SNEGSKA (reference sequence). The CDR3 here is CSASGVKGEQFF. The CDR3 coding sequence is TGCAGTGCTAGCGGCGTCAAGGGTGAGCAGTTCTTC.

The chain employs TRBV27 and TRBJ2-4; D remains unclear. This CDR3 has 14 residues. Germline CDR1 MNHEY, CDR2 SMNVEV (reference sequence). V was trimmed by 3 bases and J by 9 bases, leaving 15 bases between them. The CDR3 region is CASSLQAPGPIQYF. The CDR3 nucleotides are TGTGCCAGCAGTTTGCAGGCTCCTGGGCCCATTCAGTACTTC.

The chain carries TRBV27 and TRBJ2-1, with 8 bases aligning to TRBD1. The V segment lost 8 bases and the J segment 15 bases; nucleotides outside the gene matches: 15. The CDR3 runs 13 residues. Germline CDR1 reads MNHEY; CDR2 reads SMNVEV (reference sequence). In DNA form, the CDR3 reads TGTGCCAGCGGACCGACAGGGGCTCTACGGCGGTTCTTC. Residues: CASGPTGALRRFF.

This chain links TRBV20-1 with TRBJ2-5, with TRBD2 matching over 11 bases. Looked up from germline, CDR1 is DFQATT and CDR2 is SNEGSKA (reference sequence). The V gene end was trimmed by 6 bases and the J gene end by 4 bases; junction bases not matched to a gene: 10. The CDR3 runs to 15 residues. Here the CDR3 DNA reads TGCAGTGCCCGGTGGGTCCTAGCGGGGGGAGAGACCCAGTACTTC. Residues: CSARWVLAGGETQYF.

The V and J genes are TRBV5-1 and TRBJ2-3, with 9 bases that match TRBD1. Germline CDR1 and CDR2: SGHRS and YFSETQ. V trimming: 0 bases; J trimming: 2 bases; junction bases outside the gene matches: 4. The CDR3 is 16 residues long. The CDR3 loop is CASSLAGQGYTDTQYF. DNA of the CDR3: TGCGCCAGCAGCTTGGCGGGACAGGGATACACAGATACGCAGTATTTT.

This sequence joins TRBV7-2 and TRBJ2-5; D unclear. The germline V and J ends were trimmed by 3 bases and 5 bases, with 13 bases remaining between them. Germline-derived CDR1 and CDR2 are SGHTA and FQGNSA. The CDR3 has 14 amino acids. The CDR3 bases are TGTGCCAGCAGCTTGGGCCCTCTTTTCGAGACCCAGTACTTC. Its translation is CASSLGPLFETQYF.

This clonotype was detected a few times. The chain joins TRBV7-9 to TRBJ2-3, with TRBD2 matching 8 bases. The germline CDR1 and CDR2 sequences are SEHNR and FQNEAQ (reference sequence). This CDR3 is 14 amino acids long. Trimming took 9 bases from V and 0 from J; bases not matched to a gene: 5. DNA for the CDR3: TGTGCCAGTTATCGACTAGCGAGCACAGATACGCAGTATTTT. Protein sequence: CASYRLASTDTQYF.

In this sample, this clonotype turned up a few times. The chain recombines TRBV29-1 with TRBJ2-3; TRBD1 agrees at 10 bases. Per germline, CDR1 SQVTM and CDR2 ANQGSEA. The length of the CDR3 is 14 residues. J lost 4 bases, V lost 6 bases, and 7 bases had no gene match. CDR3 in amino acids: CSVGGGTGADTQYF. The CDR3 region has the DNA TGCAGCGTAGGAGGGGGGACAGGGGCAGATACGCAGTATTTT.

This clonotype was recorded a few times. The V gene is TRBV7-9, the J gene TRBJ2-3, with 10 bases fitting TRBD2. J gave up 0 bases and V 1 base, and 10 bases lay outside the gene matches. CDR1 and CDR2 from the germline V gene are SEHNR and FQNEAQ (reference sequence). This CDR3 contains 19 residues. CDR3 nucleotides: TGTGCCAGCAGCTTAGGATATCCCCCGGGACTAGCGAGCACAGATACGCAGTATTTT. Its translation is CASSLGYPPGLASTDTQYF.

The CDR3 reads CASSLGQSSSYEQYF. The CDR3 DNA follows: TGTGCCAGCAGCTTGGGACAGTCGAGCTCCTACGAGCAGTACTTC. This chain links TRBV7-9 with TRBJ2-7, with TRBD1 identical over 7 bases. CDR1 is SEHNR and CDR2 is FQNEAQ in the germline V gene (reference sequence). The V gene end was trimmed by 3 bases and the J gene end by 0 bases; junction bases not matched to a gene: 5. The CDR3 length is 15 residues.

This rearrangement joins TRBV7-2 to TRBJ2-7; D is unclear. With 2 bases removed from V and 4 bases from J, the gap between germline ends came to 15 bases. The CDR3 is 15 residues long. Per the germline V gene, CDR1 is SGHTA and CDR2 is FQGNSA. In DNA, the CDR3 is TGTGCCAGCAGCTTACGGTGGGGTAGCCAATACGAGCAGTACTTC. Amino acids: CASSLRWGSQYEQYF.